Listed below are T cell receptor beta chains from one sample, sequenced in a study of cytomegalovirus exposure and HLA in healthy donors. TCRdb's table, derived via immunoSEQ multiplex PCR, lists solely in-frame clones and lacks some. The table lists about 160,000 clones. The specimen sequenced was PBMCs. The receptors were gathered from a woman in her fifties or sixties in good health and CMV-seronegative. CDR3s leave out the opening cysteine and the closing phenylalanine or tryptophan.

J gene | V gene | CDR3 protein
TRBJ2-3 | TRBV7-9 | ASSPGLTTDTQY
TRBJ2-6 | TRBV5-6 | ASSLLGPSGANVLT
TRBJ1-2 | TRBV7-9 | ASSGGQGAGRDGYT
TRBJ2-7 | TRBV29-1 | SVAQGANEQY
TRBJ1-6 | TRBV6-1 | ASREGPGSSPLH
- | TRBV6-6 | ASRKTGDYEQY
TRBJ2-7 | TRBV18 | ASSPTGASSYEQY
TRBJ1-2 | TRBV2 | AGAAVRNYGYT
TRBJ2-5 | TRBV9 | ASSARQGQETQY
TRBJ2-5 | TRBV5-6 | ASSLVAVRETQY
TRBJ2-2 | TRBV2 | ASSPPGLAGTITGELF
TRBJ2-3 | TRBV19 | ASTGTGGLRDTQY
TRBJ1-2 | TRBV9 | ASSHTNRGLGDGYT
TRBJ1-1 | TRBV6-6 | ASSYARDSPSGF
TRBJ2-3 | TRBV7-3 | ASSSFATGGGDTQY
TRBJ2-6 | TRBV2 | ASSGSSGANVLT
TRBJ2-1 | TRBV29-1 | SVEGTSSSYNEQF
TRBJ2-3 | TRBV6-1 | ANGGQGATDTQY
TRBJ1-4 | TRBV10-3 | AVSDSATNEKLF
TRBJ2-2 | TRBV11-1 | ASSFRVQGSTGELF
TRBJ1-5 | TRBV19 | ASSMVLGSQPQH
TRBJ1-2 | TRBV5-1 | ASSFRQGATYGYT
TRBJ2-2 | TRBV5-6 | ASSLVAADTGELF
TRBJ2-3 | TRBV9 | ASSGASGDTQY
TRBJ2-6 | TRBV5-5 | ASSFNTRALVGANVLT
TRBJ2-2 | TRBV2 | AGGQEYFGELF
TRBJ2-7 | TRBV14 | ASSPEFRDRTLEQY
TRBJ1-2 | TRBV7-2 | ASSSASGGGANYGYT
TRBJ2-7 | TRBV7-2 | ASSSDRGDPYEQY
TRBJ1-3 | TRBV6-6 | ASTLGRAGGNTIY
TRBJ2-7 | TRBV7-2 | ASSAESYYEQY
TRBJ2-7 | TRBV7-8 | ASSFWTAISYEQY